A selection of T cell receptor beta chains follows, all from one sample in a study of T cell responses to AZD1222 COVID-19 vaccine. The data were produced by immunoSEQ multiplex PCR, yet TCRdb's version contains in-frame clones alone and is incomplete. There are 150,000 or so clones in the sample; over 90% occur only once, and roughly 3.6% lies in the top ten. Sequencing was performed on peripheral blood, taken 28 days after the second AZD1222 dose. These receptors all stem from an adult who received the AZD1222 COVID-19 vaccine. Both conserved end residues are part of each CDR3. The order of the fields is clone size, D gene, V gene, J gene, CDR3 protein, CDR3 DNA. The D gene is left open where the match is weak. The listing skips clone size in some rows; elsewhere it reads once, few, many or a size class.

-,TRBD1,TRBV28,TRBJ2-7,CASTRGGTGFTYEQYF,TGTGCCAGCACGCGCGGCGGGACAGGGTTTACCTACGAGCAGTACTTC
-,-,TRBV7-9,TRBJ2-2,CASSWNTGELFF,TGTGCCAGCAGCTGGAACACCGGGGAGCTGTTTTTT
-,-,TRBV7-2,TRBJ1-1,CASSLHSGPNTEAFF,TGTGCCAGCAGCTTACATTCAGGTCCTAACACTGAAGCTTTCTTT
-,TRBD1,TRBV2,TRBJ1-6,CASKPGQGSPLHF,TGTGCCAGCAAACCGGGACAGGGGTCACCCCTCCACTTT
once,-,TRBV6-5,TRBJ1-5,CASRLSGNQPQHF,TGTGCCAGCAGGTTATCAGGTAATCAGCCCCAGCATTTT
-,TRBD1,TRBV6-5,TRBJ1-5,CASSRTGTANQPQHF,TGTGCCAGCAGCCGGACAGGGACGGCAAATCAGCCCCAGCATTTT
-,TRBD1,TRBV7-2,TRBJ1-3,CASSPRTGSGNTIYF,TGTGCCAGCAGCCCTAGGACAGGCTCTGGAAACACCATATATTTT
-,-,TRBV30,TRBJ1-6,CAWTHRTDSPLHF,TGTGCCTGGACTCATCGGACAGATTCACCCCTCCACTTT
-,-,TRBV28,TRBJ1-5,CASTKHSSNQPQHF,TGTGCCAGCACCAAACACAGTAGCAATCAGCCCCAGCATTTT
-,TRBD2,TRBV9,TRBJ2-1,CASTRGRAAYNEQFF,TGTGCCAGCACCCGCGGGAGGGCTGCCTACAATGAGCAGTTCTTC
-,TRBD2,TRBV6-1,TRBJ2-1,CASSESSSGRLEQFF,TGTGCCAGCAGTGAGTCGTCTAGCGGGAGACTTGAGCAGTTCTTC
-,-,TRBV12-3/TRBV12-4,TRBJ2-1,CASSLVNYNEQFF,TGTGCCAGCAGTTTAGTCAACTACAATGAGCAGTTCTTC
-,-,TRBV24-1,TRBJ2-5,CATSDPAGPQETQYF,TGTGCCACCAGTGACCCAGCGGGTCCACAAGAGACCCAGTACTTC
-,-,TRBV5-1,TRBJ1-5,CASSHRIRVYSNQPQHF,TGCGCCAGCAGCCATCGAATCAGGGTGTATAGCAATCAGCCCCAGCATTTT
few,-,TRBV5-1,TRBJ1-1,CASSLARVDTEAFF,TGCGCCAGCAGCTTGGCCAGGGTTGACACTGAAGCTTTCTTT
-,TRBD2,TRBV5-6,TRBJ2-1,CASSLRLAVNNEQFF,TGTGCCAGCAGCTTAAGACTAGCGGTGAACAATGAGCAGTTCTTC
-,-,TRBV6-2/TRBV6-3,TRBJ1-5,CASNYGWGASNQPQHF,TGTGCCAGCAATTATGGGTGGGGGGCGAGCAATCAGCCCCAGCATTTT
-,TRBD1,TRBV28,TRBJ2-2,CASSLVQGANTGELFF,TGTGCCAGCAGTTTAGTTCAGGGGGCCAACACCGGGGAGCTGTTTTTT
-,TRBD2,TRBV15,TRBJ2-3,CATSSRTSGTDTQYF,TGTGCCACCAGCAGCCGGACTAGCGGCACAGATACGCAGTATTTT
-,-,TRBV11-1,TRBJ2-7,CASSPYRSRDEQYF,TGTGCCAGCAGCCCATACAGGAGTCGGGACGAGCAGTACTTC
-,TRBD1,TRBV27,TRBJ1-1,CASSFTFDRAEAFF,TGTGCCAGCAGTTTTACCTTCGACAGGGCCGAAGCTTTCTTT
-,TRBD1,TRBV4-2,TRBJ1-5,CASSPTGFGGSQPQHF,TGTGCCAGCAGCCCGACAGGGTTCGGTGGCAGTCAGCCCCAGCATTTT
-,-,TRBV6-5,TRBJ1-5,CASSYGVTQPQHF,TGTGCCAGCAGTTACGGGGTAACGCAGCCCCAGCATTTT
-,-,TRBV9,TRBJ2-6,CASSPTRGLSGANVLTF,TGTGCCAGCAGCCCCACCCGGGGGCTCTCTGGGGCCAACGTCCTGACTTTC
-,-,TRBV7-2,TRBJ1-6,CASNPGRINSPLHF,TGTGCCAGCAACCCGGGACGGATAAATTCACCCCTCCACTTT
-,TRBD2,TRBV6-5,TRBJ2-7,CASIKPGRGTYEQYF,TGTGCCAGCATTAAACCTGGGCGGGGGACCTACGAGCAGTACTTC
-,-,TRBV27,TRBJ2-7,CASSIRGPYEQYF,TGTGCCAGCAGTATACGAGGTCCCTACGAGCAGTACTTC
-,-,TRBV27,TRBJ2-5,CASSQAPQETQYF,TGTGCCAGCAGTCAGGCTCCGCAAGAGACCCAGTACTTC
-,TRBD1,TRBV10-3,TRBJ2-2,CAIAGTANTGELFF,TGTGCCATCGCCGGGACAGCAAACACCGGGGAGCTGTTTTTT
-,-,TRBV28,TRBJ2-7,CASSQGPSGEQYF,TGTGCCAGCAGTCAGGGACCCAGTGGCGAGCAGTACTTC
-,TRBD2,TRBV29-1,TRBJ2-3,CSADSGGGTDTQYF,TGCAGCGCCGATAGTGGGGGGGGCACAGATACGCAGTATTTT